A single sample is the source of the 14 T cell receptor beta chains below, sequenced in a study of cytomegalovirus exposure and HLA in healthy donors (dated by TCRdb to 2016 to 2017). Libraries came from the immunoSEQ multiplex PCR assay. For the multiplex PCR, a mixture combining 60 forward primers for TCR Vbeta segments and 13 reverse primers for TCR Jbeta segments was used. Entries here come from immuneACCESS through TCRdb and include only in-frame sequences with V and J called. Some clones fail to appear in such tables; in the studies checked, an unresolved V gene covers under half of the shortfall, and the cause of the remainder is unknown. This sample has under 110,000 clones in its table, and around 82% of those were observed once. Of the sample, under 2% is held by the ten largest clones. The sample consisted of PBMCs. The receptors here all came from a man over 45 in good health and CMV-seronegative.

Points on this clone: Germline and junction disagree at one end, which may indicate a read error. The chain links TRBV7-9 to TRBJ2-1; TRBD2 is a possible D gene (6 bases). The CDR3 sequence is 18 residues long. Germline V gene data show CDR1 as SEHNR and CDR2 as FQNEAQ (reference sequence). The CDR3: CSSSLPSGRLSSYNEQFF. CDR3 nucleotide sequence: TGTTCCAGCAGCTTACCGAGCGGGCGGCTATCTTCCTACAATGAGCAGTTCTTC.

CDR3 sequence reads: CASSYDRGQWVETQYF. Here the CDR3 DNA reads TGTGCCAGCAGCTACGACAGGGGGCAATGGGTAGAGACCCAGTACTTC. The genes are TRBV5-4 and TRBJ2-5; 10 bases map to TRBD1. The V gene's germline CDR1 is SGHNT and CDR2 YYREEE (reference sequence). V shed 3 bases, J shed 4 bases, and the junction held 9 bases outside the gene matches. The CDR3 totals 16 residues.

The chain uses TRBV19 and TRBJ1-2; unclear D gene. Germline loops: CDR1 LNHDA, CDR2 SQIVND (reference sequence). The ends were cut back, 3 bases at V and 6 bases at J, with 11 bases in the middle. This CDR3 has 13 residues. The CDR3 loop reads CASSIPDEDGYTF. The CDR3, as DNA: TGTGCCAGTAGTATTCCCGATGAGGATGGCTACACCTTC.

The chain combines TRBV27 with TRBJ1-6, with a possible D match to TRBD1 (6 bases). CDR1 is MNHEY and CDR2 is SMNVEV in the germline V gene (reference sequence). The CDR3 runs to 15 residues. V dropped 5 bases and J dropped 8 bases, with 16 bases sitting between them. CDR3 loop: CASSNDRFMDSPLHF. The CDR3 DNA follows: TGTGCCAGCAGTAACGACAGGTTTATGGATTCACCCCTCCACTTT.

The chain employs TRBV5-1 and TRBJ1-1, with D possibly matching TRBD1 (5 bases). Trimming shortened V by 0 bases and J by 10 bases, and 16 bases separated the two germline ends. Per the germline V gene, CDR1 is SGHRS and CDR2 is YFSETQ. CDR3 size: 14 residues. The chain's CDR3 is CASSLESIGEGAFF. CDR3 coding DNA: TGCGCCAGCAGCTTGGAGTCGATAGGGGAGGGAGCTTTCTTT.

This chain joins TRBV25-1 and TRBJ1-5; D ambiguous. Germline lookup yields CDR1 MGHDK and CDR2 SYGVNS. The CDR3 covers 15 residues. With 6 bases removed from V and 5 bases from J, the gap between germline ends came to 17 bases. The CDR3 region is CASRPDGGPYQPQHF. In nucleotides, the CDR3 is TGTGCCAGCAGGCCTGACGGTGGGCCCTATCAGCCCCAGCATTTT.

The V call is TRBV9, the J call TRBJ2-3, with 10 bases identical to TRBD2. The V gene's germline CDR1 is SGDLS and CDR2 YYNGEE. The V and J ends lost 0 bases and 6 bases, in that order; junction bases with no gene match: 1. This CDR3 has 14 residues. The DNA for the CDR3 is TGTGCCAGCAGCGTAGTTAGCGGGGGGGATACGCAGTATTTT. This sequence encodes CASSVVSGGDTQYF.

The chain combines TRBV28 with TRBJ2-5, with D unclear. The CDR3 covers 13 residues. The V end was cut by 10 bases, the J end by 1 base, with 13 bases between. CDR1 is MDHEN, CDR2 SYDVKM, per germline. This CDR3 is CATLPQTQETQYF. The DNA for the CDR3 is TGTGCCACCCTACCCCAAACCCAAGAGACCCAGTACTTC.

The chain uses TRBV7-2 and TRBJ2-3, with D possibly TRBD2 on 6 matching bases. From germline, CDR1 is SGHTA and CDR2 FQGNSA. This CDR3 region has 17 residues. Trimming pared 5 bases from V and 0 bases from J, leaving 18 bases between. The CDR3 DNA is TGTGCCAGCAGCCCACTATCCGGAGGGGCTAGCACAGATACGCAGTATTTT. Amino acid sequence: CASSPLSGGASTDTQYF.

J is TRBJ2-5 and V is TRBV7-6, with D hard to call. Germline CDR1 reads SGHVS; CDR2 reads FNYEAQ. The CDR3 totals 11 residues. V lost 1 base to trimming and J lost 10 bases, with 7 bases between them. The CDR3 spells CASSLGAFQYF. The CDR3 coding sequence is TGTGCCAGCAGCTTAGGGGCCTTCCAGTACTTC.

V gene TRBV18 combines with J gene TRBJ2-7; 10 nucleotides match TRBD2. Trimming removed 4 bases from V and 6 bases from J; junction bases left unmatched: 6. From germline, CDR1 is KGHSH and CDR2 LQKENI. The CDR3 contains 14 residues. Here the CDR3 reads CASSRGTSALEQYV. The CDR3 DNA reads TGTGCCAGCTCACGCGGGACTAGCGCCCTCGAGCAGTACGTC.

V is TRBV7-6 and J is TRBJ2-3, with 9 bases identical to TRBD2. The trim removed 4 bases at V and 0 bases at J, leaving 14 bases unmatched. In germline, CDR1 is SGHVS, CDR2 FNYEAQ. The CDR3 consists of 19 residues. CDR3 residues: CASSWGLSGGSTSTDTQYF. For the CDR3, the DNA is TGTGCCAGCAGCTGGGGACTAAGCGGGGGGTCTACTAGCACAGATACGCAGTATTTT. The full variable domain, with the rest looked up from reference TRBV7-6 and TRBJ2-3, is GAGVSQSPRYKVTKRGQDVALRCDPISGHVSLYWYRQALGQGPEFLTYFNYEAQQDKSGLPNDRFSAERPEGSISTLTIQRTEQRDSAMYRCASSWGLSGGSTSTDTQYFGPGTRLTVL.

The rearrangement joins TRBV18 to TRBJ1-1; weak D call: TRBD1 (5 bases). The CDR3 loop spans 13 amino acids. The germline V gene has CDR1 KGHSH and CDR2 LQKENI. V gave up 1 base and J gave up 7 bases, with 10 bases separating them. DNA for the CDR3: TGTGCCAGCTCACCACAAATGGACAATGAAGCTTTCTTT. This translates into CASSPQMDNEAFF.

The J gene is TRBJ1-5, the V gene TRBV5-1, with 7 nucleotides matching TRBD1. J was trimmed by 5 bases and V by 2 bases; bases with no gene match: 1. Germline-derived CDR1 and CDR2 are SGHRS and YFSETQ. CDR3 length equals 13 residues. The CDR3 coding sequence is TGCGCCAGCAGCTTTACAGGGGATCAGCCCCAGCATTTT. Amino acids: CASSFTGDQPQHF.